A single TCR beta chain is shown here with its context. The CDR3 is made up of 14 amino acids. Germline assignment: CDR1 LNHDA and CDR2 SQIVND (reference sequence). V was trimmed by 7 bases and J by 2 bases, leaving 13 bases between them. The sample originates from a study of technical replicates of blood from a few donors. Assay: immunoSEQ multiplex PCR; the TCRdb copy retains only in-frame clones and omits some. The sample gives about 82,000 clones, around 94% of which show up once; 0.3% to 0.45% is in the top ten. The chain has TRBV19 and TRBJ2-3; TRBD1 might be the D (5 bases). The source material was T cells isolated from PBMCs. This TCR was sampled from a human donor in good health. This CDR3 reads CASTRGRPTDTQYF. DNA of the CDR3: TGTGCCAGTACTAGGGGTCGACCCACAGATACGCAGTATTTT.